This entry describes one T cell receptor (beta chain). Antigen: not known. The sample belongs to a study of glioma-infiltrating T cells after dendritic cell vaccination. Whole-study findings and limits: Patients with more pretreatment TILs had longer time to progression and survival.

The time point denotes: after dendritic cell vaccination, including at tumor progression/relapse. Assay: immunoSEQ multiplex PCR; the TCRdb copy retains only in-frame clones and omits some. The data show some 99,000 clones, approximately 80% seen once. This TCR came from a human donor with glioblastoma. Sample: blood, taken after dendritic cell vaccination.

CDR3 coding DNA: TGTGCCAGTAGTATATGGCGGGGGACCGGGGAGCTGTTTTTT. Amino acids: CASSIWRGTGELFF. J is TRBJ2-2 and V is TRBV19; the match to TRBD2 covers 7 bases. Germline values: CDR1 LNHDA, CDR2 SQIVND (reference sequence). The CDR3 has 14 residues. The J segment lost 5 bases and the V segment lost 2 bases, leaving 2 bases of the junction unmatched.